One and the same sample provided the 27 T cell receptor beta chains below, sequenced in a study of CD8 T cells in ankylosing spondylitis. Study conclusions and caveats: Among TCR beta sequences, a motif of roughly 8 highly homologous variants appeared characteristic of ankylosing spondylitis blood.

These TCRs are of unknown antigen specificity. TCRdb used MiXCR to reprocess the 5' RACE reads, holding one entry per CDR3 protein. The sample holds about 840,000 distinct CDR3 sequences; 10% to 15% are singletons and the top ten take about 0.49%. The material sequenced was blood, either unsorted or a sorted T cell fraction (not recorded which). All receptors come from a male donor with ankylosing spondylitis.

This clonotype has just a few counts. This chain uses TRBV10-3 with TRBJ2-1; D is possibly TRBD2 (6 bases). Trimming cost V 3 bases and J 6 bases, with 18 bases left between them. Germline V gene data show CDR1 as ENHRY and CDR2 as SYGVKD. CDR3 size: 16 residues. The CDR3 protein is CAISEWSGRDGNEQFF. Written as DNA, the CDR3 is TGTGCCATCAGTGAATGGAGCGGGCGGGATGGCAATGAGCAGTTCTTC.

This clonotype came up a few times. This sequence joins TRBV12-3 or TRBV12-4 and TRBJ1-4; no firm D call. CDR3 size: 13 residues. The V end was cut by 2 bases, the J end by 13 bases, with 14 bases between. The CDR3 loop reads CASSLTFLSGLFF. The CDR3 coding sequence is TGTGCCAGCAGTTTAACGTTCCTCTCGGGACTGTTTTTT.

This clonotype occurred a few times. V and J are TRBV20-1 and TRBJ2-4; no reliable D call. Germline CDR1 and CDR2: DFQATT and SNEGSKA (reference sequence). CDR3 length: 12 amino acids. Trimming left V 5 bases short and J 11 bases short, with 16 bases between. This CDR3 reads CSAPVQTGVQYF. The CDR3 bases are TGCAGTGCTCCCGTCCAGACCGGTGTTCAGTACTTC.

This clonotype was counted between two and nine times. The rearrangement joins TRBV7-2 to TRBJ2-7; D uncertain. Germline V gene data show CDR1 as SGHTA and CDR2 as FQGNSA. V was trimmed by 2 bases and J by 0 bases, leaving 11 bases between them. The CDR3 covers 15 residues. The CDR3 region is CASSLKSGLSYEQYF. The CDR3 coding sequence is TGTGCCAGCAGCTTAAAATCCGGCCTCTCCTACGAGCAGTACTTC.

The V call is TRBV15, the J call TRBJ1-5; the D gene is possibly TRBD1 (6 bases). Germline CDR1 is LNHNV and CDR2 is YYDKDF (reference sequence). The length of the CDR3 is 12 residues. The V gene lost 0 bases and the J gene lost 12 bases, with 9 bases spanning the gap. CDR3 in amino acids: CATSRDGGNQHF. The CDR3, as DNA: TGTGCCACCAGCAGAGATGGGGGCAACCAGCATTTT.

J is TRBJ2-4 and V is TRBV18, with no clear D. The germline gives CDR1 KGHSH, CDR2 LQKENI. The CDR3 is 13 residues long. V gave up 3 bases and J gave up 8 bases, with 11 bases separating them. CDR3 loop: CASSPQNGDIQYF. The CDR3 region has the DNA TGTGCCAGCTCACCCCAAAATGGGGACATTCAGTACTTC.

The chain combines TRBV12-3 or TRBV12-4 with TRBJ1-3; tentative D call: TRBD1 (5 bases). The length of the CDR3 is 15 residues. Trimming cost V 6 bases and J 0 bases, with 12 bases left between them. As DNA, the CDR3 is TGTGCCAGCAGGGGTACAGGAGGCTCTGGAAACACCATATATTTT. Translated: CASRGTGGSGNTIYF.

The V call is TRBV20-1, the J call TRBJ2-3, with D perhaps being TRBD1 or TRBD2 (5 bases each). CDR1 and CDR2 (germline): DFQATT, SNEGSKA (reference sequence). The CDR3 loop spans 16 amino acids. The V end lost 4 bases, the J end lost 2 bases, and 19 bases lay between the germline ends. The chain's CDR3 is CSATRERDAITDTQYF. The CDR3 nucleotides are TGCAGTGCTACAAGGGAGAGGGACGCGATCACAGATACGCAGTATTTT.

The rearrangement uses TRBV7-9 and TRBJ1-2; unclear D gene. Trimming took off 5 bases at V and 0 bases at J, with 10 bases between the two ends. Germline V gene sequence: CDR1 SEHNR, CDR2 FQNEAQ (reference sequence). The CDR3 contains 14 residues. The CDR3 region has the DNA TGTGCCAGCAGCCGGGAGGTTGCTAACTATGGCTACACCTTC. Translated, it gives CASSREVANYGYTF.

This clonotype has just a few counts. The chain employs TRBV9 and TRBJ1-2, with unresolved D. With 0 bases removed from V and 4 bases from J, the gap between germline ends came to 13 bases. Germline values: CDR1 SGDLS, CDR2 YYNGEE. The CDR3 extends over 15 amino acids. In DNA, the CDR3 is TGTGCCAGCAGCGTAGGAGGTTCCAAATCCTATGGCTACACCTTC. Its translation is CASSVGGSKSYGYTF.

This clonotype was observed at least ten times. V gene TRBV20-1 combines with J gene TRBJ2-3; TRBD2 aligns across 9 bases. This CDR3 is built from 17 residues. Germline CDR1 DFQATT, CDR2 SNEGSKA (reference sequence). V lost 1 base and J lost 3; bases outside the gene matches: 11. For the CDR3, the DNA is TGCAGTGCTAGAGGAATTGTAGCGGGGGAGAGGACAGATACGCAGTATTTT. Its translation is CSARGIVAGERTDTQYF.

J is TRBJ1-1 and V is TRBV29-1; D uncertain. The V gene's germline CDR1 is SQVTM and CDR2 ANQGSEA. The V gene lost 7 bases and the J gene lost 0 bases, with 12 bases spanning the gap. This CDR3 comprises 13 residues. CDR3 nucleotide sequence: TGCAGCGCGCAGGACCAAATGAACACTGAAGCTTTCTTT. Translation: CSAQDQMNTEAFF.

The chain joins TRBV5-5 to TRBJ1-2; D is unresolved. Germline lookup yields CDR1 SGHKS and CDR2 YYEKEE (reference sequence). The CDR3 extends over 13 amino acids. The ends were cut back, 3 bases at V and 6 bases at J, with 12 bases in the middle. The CDR3 loop reads CASSSRVADGYTF. The CDR3 DNA sequence: TGTGCCAGCAGCTCCCGGGTCGCTGATGGCTACACCTTC.

This clonotype was observed a handful of times. The chain is built from TRBV7-2 and TRBJ2-3; 13 bases are a match to TRBD2. This CDR3 contains 17 residues. The junction had 5 bases not matched to a gene; V was cut back by 4 bases and J by 1 base. Germline V gene sequence: CDR1 SGHTA, CDR2 FQGNSA. CDR3: CASSSAGLAGGTDTQYF. CDR3 DNA: TGTGCCAGCAGCTCGGCTGGACTAGCGGGGGGCACAGATACGCAGTATTTT.

The chain links TRBV28 to TRBJ2-1; 9 nucleotides agree with TRBD1. The CDR3 extends over 14 amino acids. The germline CDR1 and CDR2 sequences are MDHEN and SYDVKM. Trimming cost V 5 bases and J 15 bases; bases outside gene matches: 14. CDR3 in DNA: TGTGCCAGCAGTCCCTCGGACAGGGGTCCCCGTTGGTTCTTC. Its protein is CASSPSDRGPRWFF.

The chain has TRBV20-1 and TRBJ1-1; TRBD1 is a possible D gene (6 bases). Trimming removed 6 bases at V and 0 bases at J, with 14 bases between. CDR1 and CDR2 (germline): DFQATT, SNEGSKA (reference sequence). CDR3 length: 14 residues. Written as DNA, the CDR3 is TGCAGTGCCGGATTACAGGGTTTGAACACTGAAGCTTTCTTT. It specifies CSAGLQGLNTEAFF.

This clonotype was counted only a few times. The chain combines TRBV7-3 with TRBJ2-4; D is ambiguous. This CDR3 is 16 amino acids long. V was clipped by 5 bases and J by 0 bases, with 14 bases between them. Germline V CDR1 and CDR2: SGHTA, FQGTGA. The CDR3, as DNA: TGTGCCAGCAGCCCAACAGCACTACTAGCCAAAAACATTCAGTACTTC. Amino acid sequence: CASSPTALLAKNIQYF.

The sample holds a few counts of this clonotype. The J gene is TRBJ2-1, the V gene TRBV18; D may correspond to TRBD1 or TRBD2 (5 bases each). There are 14 residues in the CDR3. Germline V lookup: CDR1 KGHSH, CDR2 LQKENI. Trimming removed 3 bases from V and 8 bases from J, with 14 bases in between. CDR3: CASSPSPRDDEQFF. The DNA of the CDR3 is TGTGCCAGCTCACCTAGTCCCAGGGACGATGAGCAGTTCTTC.

The chain joins TRBV7-3 to TRBJ2-3; TRBD1 matches 10 bases. Unmatched junction bases numbered 2, after V lost 4 bases and J lost 1 base. CDR1 and CDR2 from the germline V gene are SGHTA and FQGTGA. This CDR3 has 15 residues. The CDR3 DNA sequence: TGTGCCAGCAGCTCCGACAGGGGGCGCACAGATACGCAGTATTTT. It yields the protein CASSSDRGRTDTQYF.

This clonotype was detected only a few times. The rearrangement links TRBV19 to TRBJ2-7, with D possibly TRBD1 on 6 matching bases. Trimming removed 1 base from V and 4 bases from J, with 8 bases in between. The CDR3 runs to 13 residues. Per the germline V gene, CDR1 is LNHDA and CDR2 is SQIVND (reference sequence). The CDR3: CASSIGGQYEQYF. Written as DNA, the CDR3 is TGTGCCAGTAGTATAGGAGGACAGTACGAGCAGTACTTC.

The rearrangement uses TRBV7-8 and TRBJ1-1, with D unclear. CDR1 and CDR2 from the germline V gene are SGHVS and FQNEAQ. The CDR3 is made up of 13 amino acids. The V end lost 6 bases, the J end lost 7 bases, and 15 bases lay between the germline ends. The CDR3, as DNA: TGTGCCAGCAGTTTTACGCTAAGGGTTGAAGCTTTCTTT. Amino acid sequence: CASSFTLRVEAFF. Variable domain in full (rest from reference TRBV7-8 and TRBJ1-1): GAGVSQSPRYKVAKRGQDVALRCDPISGHVSLFWYQQALGQGPEFLTYFQNEAQLDKSGLPSDRFFAERPEGSVSTLKIQRTQQEDSAVYLCASSFTLRVEAFFGQGTRLTVV.

Many counts were recorded for this clonotype. The chain recombines TRBV29-1 with TRBJ1-4; D is unclear. The CDR3 is 14 residues long. Germline V gene lookup returns CDR1 SQVTM and CDR2 ANQGSEA. Deletions cut 7 bases from V and 0 bases from J, with 12 bases between. This CDR3 is CSALEDTTNEKLFF. In nucleotides, the CDR3 is TGCAGCGCTCTAGAAGATACAACTAATGAAAAACTGTTTTTT.

The chain links TRBV19 to TRBJ2-2; no definite D call. Trimming cost V 8 bases and J 3 bases, with 13 bases left between them. CDR1 is LNHDA and CDR2 is SQIVND in the germline V gene (reference sequence). CDR3 length: 14 amino acids. CDR3 in amino acids: CASLSSSDTGELFF. The DNA for the CDR3 is TGTGCCAGTTTATCCTCCTCCGACACCGGGGAGCTGTTTTTT.

Ten or more counts support this clonotype. The chain joins TRBV20-1 to TRBJ1-5; 8 bases are shared with TRBD1. This CDR3 spans 14 amino acids. V dropped 6 bases and J dropped 3; count of bases not matched to a gene: 7. From germline, CDR1 is DFQATT and CDR2 SNEGSKA (reference sequence). The CDR3 region has the DNA TGCAGTGCCCGTCAGGGGGCCTTCAATCAGCCCCAGCATTTT. Translation gives CSARQGAFNQPQHF.

This clonotype came up many times. The chain combines TRBV7-2 with TRBJ1-1; D remains unclear. The germline V gene has CDR1 SGHTA and CDR2 FQGNSA. CDR3 length: 14 amino acids. V lost 7 bases to trimming and J lost 3 bases, with 15 bases between them. For the CDR3, the DNA is TGTGCCAGCACCCTCCTCGTCTCGGACACTGAAGCTTTCTTT. It encodes CASTLLVSDTEAFF.

A remark on this clonotype: No conserved phenylalanine or tryptophan ends this CDR3, so it is likely a read error. V and J are TRBV6-1 and TRBJ2-5; perhaps TRBD2 as D (6 bases). V was clipped by 5 bases and J by 5 bases, with 18 bases between them. CDR1 and CDR2 from the germline V gene are MNHNS and SASEGT. The CDR3 loop spans 15 amino acids. CDR3 region: CASSRLGTGVETQYS. The DNA of the CDR3 is TGTGCCAGCAGTCGGTTAGGAACGGGAGTGGAGACCCAGTACTCC.

A few counts support this clonotype. The chain combines TRBV12-3 or TRBV12-4 with TRBJ1-5, with 8 bases lining up with TRBD1. This CDR3 has 14 residues. Trimming cost V 6 bases and J 6 bases; bases outside gene matches: 7. CDR3 amino acids: CASSNGQGFQPQHF. CDR3 nucleotide sequence: TGTGCCAGCAGCAACGGACAGGGCTTTCAGCCCCAGCATTTT.